The 9 T cell receptor beta chains in this list originate from one sample, sequenced in a study of blood T cells in healthy people across ages. A second PCR, run for roughly 7 to 11 cycles, used a sample-barcoded 5' primer plus a J-beta primer mix. MiXCR, run by TCRdb on the 5' RACE reads, gives a single entry per CDR3 protein. The sample has around 750,000 distinct CDR3 sequences; less than 70% are singletons. The sequenced sample consisted of blood. These receptors were obtained from a man older than 75 in good health.

This chain uses TRBV5-5 with TRBJ2-5; 9 bases map to TRBD2. CDR1 is SGHKS, CDR2 YYEKEE, per germline (reference sequence). The CDR3 covers 16 residues. V gave up 1 base and J gave up 0 bases; unmatched junction bases: 4. CDR3: CASSLLTSGYQETQYF. CDR3 nucleotides: TGTGCCAGCAGCTTGCTCACTAGCGGGTACCAAGAGACCCAGTACTTC. Full variable domain (outside the CDR3, taken from reference TRBV5-5 and TRBJ2-5): DAGVTQSPTHLIKTRGQQVTLRCSPISGHKSVSWYQQVLGQGPQFIFQYYEKEERGRGNFPDRFSARQFPNYSSELNVNALLLGDSALYLCASSLLTSGYQETQYFGPGTRLLVL.

The chain combines TRBV20-1 with TRBJ2-5; 8 bases fit TRBD2. The CDR3 has 15 amino acids. Germline lookup yields CDR1 DFQATT and CDR2 SNEGSKA (reference sequence). After removal of 0 bases from V and 11 bases from J, the junction contained 14 bases not matched to a gene. CDR3 nucleotides: TGCAGTGCTAGAGAGCCCAGCGGGAGTGCTAATGAGCAGTACTTC. It translates to CSAREPSGSANEQYF.

The V and J genes are TRBV3-1 and TRBJ2-1; 10 bases align to TRBD2. Per germline, CDR1 LGHDT and CDR2 YNNKEL (reference sequence). The CDR3 spans 15 residues. The V and J ends lost 7 bases and 9 bases, in that order; junction bases with no gene match: 12. CDR3 nucleotides: TGTGCCAGCAATCAACGGGCTAGCGGGAGTCTTGAGCAGTTCTTC. Amino acid sequence: CASNQRASGSLEQFF.

The chain employs TRBV2 and TRBJ1-6, with D perhaps matching TRBD1 (5 bases). The CDR3 length is 14 residues. Trimming took 8 bases from V and 9 from J, leaving 17 bases between them. The germline gives CDR1 SNHLY, CDR2 FYNNEI. This CDR3 reads CASAKDRGGSPLHF. CDR3 nucleotide sequence: TGTGCCAGCGCAAAGGATAGGGGTGGTTCACCCCTCCACTTT.

This clonotype was picked up one time. This sequence joins TRBV11-2 and TRBJ1-5; D remains unclear. V was shortened by 2 bases and J by 1 base, with 12 bases between the two germline ends. Germline lookup yields CDR1 SGHAT and CDR2 FQNNGV. The CDR3 spans 16 residues. The CDR3 sequence: CASSLIGRNSNQPQHF. Written as DNA, the CDR3 is TGTGCCAGCAGCTTAATCGGGAGGAACAGCAATCAGCCCCAGCATTTT.

This clonotype was counted a few times. V usage is TRBV2 and J usage is TRBJ2-5; D ambiguous. CDR1 SNHLY and CDR2 FYNNEI come from the germline V gene. The CDR3 consists of 14 residues. Trimming pared 10 bases from V and 11 bases from J, leaving 26 bases between. The CDR3 nucleotides are TGTGCCACCGCCATGTCGCGAGGCGTCAATGAGCAGTACTTC. Its protein is CATAMSRGVNEQYF.

This clonotype has only a few counts. This sequence joins TRBV14 and TRBJ2-7; 9 nucleotides match TRBD2. The closer fit of TRBJ2-5 to the DNA end suggests the J call may be wrong. The CDR3 consists of 17 residues. Germline V gene lookup returns CDR1 SGHDN and CDR2 FVKESK. CDR3 loop: CASSQTKTSGAWETQYF. DNA of the CDR3: TGTGCCAGCAGCCAGACGAAGACTAGCGGAGCTTGGGAGACCCAGTACTTC.

This clonotype was observed once. J is TRBJ2-1 and V is TRBV24-1, with TRBD2 identical over 7 bases. The CDR3 is 15 amino acids. Trimming at V came to 6 bases and at J to 6 bases, leaving 10 bases not matched to a gene. The germline gives CDR1 KGHDR, CDR2 SFDVKD. The CDR3 loop reads CATSQPLGGSNEQFF. The CDR3 DNA reads as TGTGCCACCAGTCAACCCCTGGGGGGGTCCAATGAGCAGTTCTTC.

The chain couples TRBV25-1 to TRBJ2-1, with a tentative D call TRBD2 (6 bases). The CDR3 is made up of 15 amino acids. The V and J ends lost 3 bases and 7 bases respectively, with 16 bases between them. Per the germline V gene, CDR1 is MGHDK and CDR2 is SYGVNS. In DNA form, the CDR3 reads TGTGCCAGCAGTGACACAGGACTAACGTTGAATGAGCAGTTCTTC. It is translated as CASSDTGLTLNEQFF.